This T cell receptor (beta chain) is from a study of Ad26.COV2.S vaccination and SARS-CoV-2 variants. Overall study context: Enrolled in COV1001, the donor was in the Ad26.COV2.S trial arm, which received the vaccine. The authors gave Ad26.COV2.S intramuscularly, either once or twice 56 days apart.

Treatment noted: about 20 received Ad26.COV2.S at low or high dose, single or two shots; 5 received placebo; per-sample allocation not given. Specimens were obtained on day 63 following the first vaccine or placebo injection. Here immunoSEQ multiplex PCR was the method, and the copy in TCRdb shows in-frame clones only, minus some. The table lists fewer than 500,000 clones, more than 80% of them singletons. The sequences come from peripheral blood, collected in a trial of Ad26.COV2.S vaccine versus placebo. This TCR was sampled from a person aged 18 to 65 who received the Ad26.COV2.S COVID-19 vaccine or a placebo.

The CDR3 sequence: CASRVQGTYEQYF. The CDR3 coding sequence is TGTGCCAGCAGAGTTCAGGGGACCTACGAGCAGTACTTC. The rearrangement joins TRBV25-1 to TRBJ2-7; possibly TRBD1 for D (6 bases). This CDR3 has 13 amino acids. V lost 6 bases to trimming and J lost 2 bases, with 11 bases between them. Germline V lookup: CDR1 MGHDK, CDR2 SYGVNS.